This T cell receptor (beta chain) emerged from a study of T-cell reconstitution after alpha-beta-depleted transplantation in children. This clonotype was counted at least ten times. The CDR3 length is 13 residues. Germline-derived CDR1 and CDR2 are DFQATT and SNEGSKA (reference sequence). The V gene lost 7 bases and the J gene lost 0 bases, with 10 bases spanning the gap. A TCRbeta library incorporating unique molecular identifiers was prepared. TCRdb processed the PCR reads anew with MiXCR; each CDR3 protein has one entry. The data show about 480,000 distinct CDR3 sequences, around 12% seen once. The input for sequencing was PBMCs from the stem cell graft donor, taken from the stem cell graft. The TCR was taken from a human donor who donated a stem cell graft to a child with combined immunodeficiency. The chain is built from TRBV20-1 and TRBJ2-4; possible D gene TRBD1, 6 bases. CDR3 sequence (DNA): TGCAGTGTGGACAGCCTAGCCAAAAACATTCAGTACTTC. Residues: CSVDSLAKNIQYF.